The clone carrying this TCR beta chain turned up a few times. This CDR3 has 14 amino acids. Germline CDR1 is LNHDA and CDR2 is SQIVND (reference sequence). The V and J ends lost 9 bases and 1 base, in that order; junction bases with no gene match: 6. The sample originates from a study of blood T cell repertoires in COVID-19. Study at large: Specimens from acute and convalescent COVID-19 originated in the United States, Italy and Spain. The analysed material was cDNA or gDNA that came from T cells, B-cell-depleted T cells, or PBMCs.

Original processing notes: From reference gene primer amplification, estimates of nucleated cell counts were derived. The assay was immunoSEQ multiplex PCR, and TCRdb's table has in-frame clones only and misses some. From that table come the V and J calls and clone size; the DNA was used to work out D and trimming. The table shows about 210,000 clones, with roughly 82% occurring only once. The sequenced sample was peripheral blood. V gene TRBV19 combines with J gene TRBJ1-5, with 7 bases lining up with TRBD1. This clonotype was obtained from a woman in her 40s with acute or convalescent COVID-19. CDR3: CASRTGISNQPQHF. The CDR3 DNA follows: TGTGCCAGCCGGACAGGTATCAGCAATCAGCCCCAGCATTTT.